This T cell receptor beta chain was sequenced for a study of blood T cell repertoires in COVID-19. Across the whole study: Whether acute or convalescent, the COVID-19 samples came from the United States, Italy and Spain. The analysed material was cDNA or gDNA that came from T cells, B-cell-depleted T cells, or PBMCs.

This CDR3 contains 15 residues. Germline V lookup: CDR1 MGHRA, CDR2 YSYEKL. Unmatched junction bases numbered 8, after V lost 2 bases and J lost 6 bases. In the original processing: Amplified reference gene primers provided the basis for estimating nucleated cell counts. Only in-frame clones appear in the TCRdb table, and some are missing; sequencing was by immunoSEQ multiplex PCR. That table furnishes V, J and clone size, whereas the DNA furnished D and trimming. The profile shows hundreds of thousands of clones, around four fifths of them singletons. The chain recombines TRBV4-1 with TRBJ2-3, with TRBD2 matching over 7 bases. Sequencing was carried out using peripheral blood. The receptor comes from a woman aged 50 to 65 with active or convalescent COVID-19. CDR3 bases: TGCGCCAGCAGCCAAAGAGGGACTACGAGGGATACGCAGTATTTT. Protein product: CASSQRGTTRDTQYF.